A single sample gave rise to the 5 T cell receptor beta chains below, sequenced in a study of T cell changes during pregnancy in multiple sclerosis. Libraries were prepared by immunoSEQ multiplex PCR; TCRdb keeps only in-frame clonotypes and omits some of them. The table has more than 50,000 clones, roughly 90% seen once. The specimen comprised peripheral blood, sampled before pregnancy. The source is a female donor with multiple sclerosis, enrolled in a pregnancy study.

This CDR3 is CASSPLDASRKEKDTQYF. Here the CDR3 DNA reads TGTGCCAGCAGCCCCCTCGATGCTAGCCGAAAAGAAAAAGATACGCAGTATTTT. V usage is TRBV5-6 and J usage is TRBJ2-3; weak D call: TRBD2 (5 bases). The CDR3 is 18 amino acids. Germline assignment: CDR1 SGHDT and CDR2 YYEEEE. Trimming took off 4 bases at V and 5 bases at J, with 26 bases between the two ends.

This clone was seen only once. The chain recombines TRBV20-1 with TRBJ1-1, with D hard to call. Germline CDR1 reads DFQATT; CDR2 reads SNEGSKA (reference sequence). CDR3 length: 11 residues. The CDR3 DNA reads TGCAGGTTATCCCGAGGCGCTGAAGCTTTCTTT. Its protein product is CRLSRGAEAFF.

The chain employs TRBV4-2 and TRBJ2-3, with unresolved D. Germline CDR1 LGHNA, CDR2 YNFKEQ. This CDR3 is built from 15 residues. Trimming removed 1 base at V and 4 bases at J, with 12 bases between. In DNA form, the CDR3 reads TGTGCCAGCAGCCAAGCGTTTCAGAGCGCAGATACGCAGTATTTT. The encoded protein is CASSQAFQSADTQYF.

The chain couples TRBV19 to TRBJ1-2; 7 nucleotides line up with TRBD1. Germline CDR1 reads LNHDA; CDR2 reads SQIVND (reference sequence). The CDR3 spans 17 residues. The trim removed 5 bases at V and 6 bases at J, leaving 18 bases unmatched. The CDR3 nucleotides read TGTGCCAGTAGTCCTCTCTGGAGACCAGACAGGGAGAATGGCTACACCTTC. This sequence encodes CASSPLWRPDRENGYTF.

This sequence joins TRBV19 and TRBJ1-1, with TRBD1 as a possible D gene (6 bases). The CDR3 runs 13 residues. From germline, CDR1 is LNHDA and CDR2 SQIVND (reference sequence). Trimming pared 7 bases from V and 4 bases from J, leaving 13 bases between. The CDR3 DNA reads TGTGCCAGTACCACAGGGTGGGGCACTGAAGCTTTCTTT. It codes for CASTTGWGTEAFF.